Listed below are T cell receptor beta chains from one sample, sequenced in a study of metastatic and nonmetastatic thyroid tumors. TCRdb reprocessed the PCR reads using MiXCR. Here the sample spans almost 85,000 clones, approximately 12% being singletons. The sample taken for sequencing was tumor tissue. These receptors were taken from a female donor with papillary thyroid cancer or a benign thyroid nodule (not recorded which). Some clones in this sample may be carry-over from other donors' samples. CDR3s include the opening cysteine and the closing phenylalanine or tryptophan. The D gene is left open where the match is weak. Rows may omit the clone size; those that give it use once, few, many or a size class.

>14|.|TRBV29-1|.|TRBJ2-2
CSVEVTTPSGELFF
TGCAGCGTTGAAGTTACAACACCCTCCGGGGAGCTGTTTTTT
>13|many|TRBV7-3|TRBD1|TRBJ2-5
CASSGTGGETQYF
TGTGCCAGCAGCGGGACAGGGGGAGAGACCCAGTACTTC
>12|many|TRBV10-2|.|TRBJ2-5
CASSESEETQYF
TGCGCCAGCAGTGAGTCCGAGGAGACCCAGTACTTC
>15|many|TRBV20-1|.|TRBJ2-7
CSAAGPGEGGGEQYF
TGCAGTGCTGCCGGTCCGGGAGAGGGGGGGGGCGAGCAGTACTTC
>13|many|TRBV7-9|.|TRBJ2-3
CASSSSRIDTQYF
TGTGCCAGCAGCTCATCACGGATAGATACGCAGTATTTT
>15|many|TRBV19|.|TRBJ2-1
CASTPSLLSYNEQFF
TGTGCCAGTACACCTAGCCTCCTCTCCTACAATGAGCAGTTCTTC
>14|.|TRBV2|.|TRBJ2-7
CASSADLVGDEQYF
TGTGCCAGCAGTGCGGATCTCGTCGGGGACGAGCAGTACTTC
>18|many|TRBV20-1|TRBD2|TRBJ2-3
CSARDLAGGLYSTDTQYF
TGCAGTGCTAGAGACCTAGCGGGAGGGTTATACAGCACAGATACGCAGTATTTT
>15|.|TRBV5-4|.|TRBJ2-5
CASSLVWDSQETQYF
TGTGCTAGCAGCTTGGTGTGGGACTCTCAAGAGACCCAGTACTTC
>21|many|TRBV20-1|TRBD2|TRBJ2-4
CSARDSPGGTSGTLAKNIQYF
TGCAGTGCTAGAGATTCCCCGGGGGGGACTAGCGGAACCTTAGCCAAAAACATTCAGTACTTC
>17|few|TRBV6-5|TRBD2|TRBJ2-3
CASRNQGLAGTPDTQYF
TGTGCCAGCAGAAACCAGGGACTAGCGGGAACCCCGGATACGCAGTATTTT
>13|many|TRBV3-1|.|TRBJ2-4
CASSLQWGNIQYF
TGTGCCAGCAGCCTTCAGTGGGGAAACATTCAGTACTTC
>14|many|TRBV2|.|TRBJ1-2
CASSPQGGGYGYTF
TGTGCCAGCAGTCCTCAGGGAGGGGGCTATGGCTACACCTTC
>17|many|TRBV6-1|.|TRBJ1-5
CASSAASGFNSNQPQHF
TGTGCCAGCAGTGCAGCGTCTGGGTTTAACAGCAATCAGCCCCAGCATTTT
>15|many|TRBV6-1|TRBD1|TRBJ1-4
CASSEGGQGDEKLFF
TGTGCCAGCAGTGAAGGCGGACAGGGAGATGAAAAACTGTTTTTT
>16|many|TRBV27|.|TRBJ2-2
CASSFLGTGNTGELFF
TGTGCCAGCAGTTTTCTTGGGACTGGGAACACCGGGGAGCTGTTTTTT
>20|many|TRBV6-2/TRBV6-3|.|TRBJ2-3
CASSYSGFSPMAGHPDTQYF
TGTGCCAGCAGTTACTCGGGCTTTTCGCCGATGGCAGGGCATCCAGATACGCAGTATTTT
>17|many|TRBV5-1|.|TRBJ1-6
CASSNQPPGHRFAPLHF
TGCGCCAGCAGCAATCAGCCGCCCGGGCACCGGTTCGCACCCCTCCACTTT
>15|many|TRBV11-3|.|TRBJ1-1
CASSPRGVSRTEAFF
TGTGCCAGCAGCCCCCGGGGCGTGTCGAGGACTGAAGCTTTCTTT
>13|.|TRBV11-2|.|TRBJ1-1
CASSLGRGTEAFF
TGCGCAAGCAGCTTAGGCCGAGGGACTGAAGCTTTCTTT
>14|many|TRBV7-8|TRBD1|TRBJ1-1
CASSLTGGNTEAFF
TGTGCCAGCAGCTTAACAGGGGGAAACACTGAAGCTTTCTTT
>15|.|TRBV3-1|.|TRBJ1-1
CASSSPRVGRDKAFF
TGTGCCAGCAGCTCACCCAGGGTAGGGAGGGATAAAGCTTTCTTT
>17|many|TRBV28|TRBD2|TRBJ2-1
CASSYPTGLAGDNEQFF
TGTGCCAGCAGTTACCCAACAGGACTAGCGGGAGACAATGAGCAGTTCTTC
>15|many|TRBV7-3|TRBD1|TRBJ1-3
CASSATGGSGNTIYF
TGTGCCAGCAGCGCTACAGGGGGCTCTGGAAACACCATATATTTT
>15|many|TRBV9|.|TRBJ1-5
CASSVGGGKNQPQHF
TGTGCCAGCAGCGTAGGAGGGGGTAAGAATCAGCCCCAGCATTTT
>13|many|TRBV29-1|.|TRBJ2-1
CSVEEQGRGEQFF
TGCAGCGTTGAAGAACAAGGGAGAGGGGAGCAGTTCTTC
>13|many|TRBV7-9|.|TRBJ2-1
CASSPGVLGEQFF
TGTGCCAGCAGCCCCGGGGTATTAGGAGAGCAGTTCTTC